One and the same sample provided the 3 T cell receptor beta chains below, sequenced in a study of shared clonotypes between healthy human individuals. Using immunoSEQ multiplex PCR, the repertoire was profiled, and TCRdb retains in-frame clones only, with some absent. This sample has about 590,000 clones, with less than 97% found just once. Naive-designated CD8 cells lacked CD45RO, were positively enriched for CCR7, and omitted terminally differentiated effector memory CD45RA+ cells. Sequenced material: naive CD8+ T cells sorted from blood. All receptors derive from a woman in her thirties in good health.

This chain uses TRBV13 with TRBJ2-1; 15 bases match TRBD2. The CDR3 has 17 amino acids. V lost 5 bases to trimming and J lost 0 bases; unmatched junction nucleotides: 2. Germline values: CDR1 PRHDT, CDR2 FYEKMQ (reference sequence). CDR3 in amino acids: CASSEGLAGGSYNEQFF. For the CDR3, the DNA is TGTGCCAGCAGCGAGGGACTAGCGGGAGGCTCCTACAATGAGCAGTTCTTC.

This clone was detected a few times. This sample also contains other DNA sequences that code for the same CDR3. The chain has TRBV9 and TRBJ1-1, with D possibly being TRBD1 (6 bases). The CDR3 runs 14 residues. CDR1 and CDR2 from the germline V gene are SGDLS and YYNGEE. With 0 bases removed from V and 5 bases from J, the gap between germline ends came to 11 bases. The CDR3 here is CASSVAGVGTEAFF. The CDR3 coding sequence is TGTGCCAGCAGCGTAGCAGGGGTCGGGACTGAAGCTTTCTTT.

The chain has TRBV7-9 and TRBJ1-6; TRBD1 aligns across 9 bases. The J segment lost 7 bases and the V segment lost 8 bases, leaving 12 bases of the junction unmatched. The V gene's germline CDR1 is SEHNR and CDR2 FQNEAQ (reference sequence). The CDR3 contains 16 residues. The CDR3 region is CASSGTGTSRNSPLHF. CDR3 nucleotides: TGTGCCAGCTCCGGGACAGGGACTTCGCGGAATTCACCCCTCCACTTT. The full variable domain, in which reference TRBV7-9 and TRBJ1-6 provide the parts outside the CDR3, is DTGVSQNPRHKITKRGQNVTFRCDPISEHNRLYWYRQTLGQGPEFLTYFQNEAQLEKSRLLSDRFSAERPKGSFSTLEIQRTEQGDSAMYLCASSGTGTSRNSPLHFGNGTRLTVT.